This T cell receptor beta chain was sequenced for a study of beta chain features in type 1 diabetes. Study-level information: Fewer than 140,000,000 sorted cells were examined across all samples. Study findings and constraints: Cells that show high TCR expression could be over-represented by cDNA sequencing. Shorter templates might be favored by PCR, and equally so in patients and in controls. Researchers report that Type 1 diabetes patients had moderately but significantly shorter TCRB CDR3s across all four CD4+ subsets.

All of the isolated RNA was reverse transcribed, so expressed TCRB transcripts were sequenced. Measured with immunoSEQ multiplex PCR; TCRdb has only the in-frame clones, and not every one. This repertoire shows 300,000 to 350,000 clones, roughly 8.8% found once; its top ten account for 1%. The CDR3 runs 13 residues. Germline CDR1 reads ENHRY; CDR2 reads SYGVKD. V was shortened by 2 bases and J by 1 base, with 5 bases between the two germline ends. This clone was detected a few times. Its antigen is not identified. The material sequenced was central memory CD4+ T cells from blood. The genes are TRBV10-3 and TRBJ1-1; D not resolved. The receptor was isolated from a man aged 30-40 years with type 1 diabetes. DNA for the CDR3: TGTGCCATCAGTGAGGAGGGGAACACTGAAGCTTTCTTT. Encoded protein: CAISEEGNTEAFF.